This T cell receptor (beta chain) is drawn from a study of human T cells and chemical hapten exposure. From the RACE reads, TCRdb called clonotypes with MiXCR, one entry per CDR3 protein. This table has nearly 350,000 distinct CDR3 sequences, under 9% appearing once. Time point specified: patch test 1, 2 weeks after DPC sensitization. Regarding treatment: therapeutic diphenylcyclopropenone sensitization with weekly scalp DPC. With 2 bases clipped from V and 6 bases from J, the junction kept 8 bases outside the gene matches. Germline-derived CDR1 and CDR2 are DFQATT and SNEGSKA (reference sequence). CDR3 size: 14 residues.

The clonotype comes from a woman aged 18-30 years with alopecia areata. Some clones in this sample may be carry-over from other donors' samples. This material consisted of whole blood, taken in connection with sensitization to the hapten diphenylcyclopropenone (DPC). The chain uses TRBV20-1 and TRBJ2-7, with 9 bases matching TRBD1. CDR3 sequence reads: CSARRDRERLEQYF. The CDR3 DNA sequence: TGCAGTGCTAGAAGGGACAGGGAACGGCTCGAGCAGTACTTC.